This TCR beta chain was identified in a study of identical twins. cDNA carried unique molecular identifiers, and a universal primer site was added by template switching. MiXCR, applied by TCRdb to the 5' RACE reads, yields one record per CDR3 protein. The sample holds around 220,000 distinct CDR3 sequences, 8% to 11% seen once. Study-level points and caveats: Conclusions rested on cross-sectional statistics rather than following the same donors. Within cord blood, abundant beta clonotypes carried fewer insertions, but memory repertoires showed no such trend.

This clonotype was counted only a few times. What it recognizes is unknown. In every case, the donor was a healthy Caucasian. V lost 0 bases, J lost 5 bases, and 13 bases stayed unmatched. Germline V gives CDR1 MNHEY, CDR2 SVGEGT. This CDR3 has 17 residues. The genes are TRBV6-2 or TRBV6-3 and TRBJ2-7; 7 bases line up with TRBD1. The sample was memory T cells sorted from blood. This clonotype was obtained from a man aged 45-60 years in good health. CDR3 amino acids: CASSYSWVPGQRDEQYF. CDR3 sequence (DNA): TGTGCCAGCAGTTACTCGTGGGTCCCGGGACAGAGGGACGAGCAGTACTTC.